Presented here are 14 T cell receptor beta chains from one specimen sequenced in a study of cytomegalovirus exposure and HLA in healthy donors. The PCR ran on 60 Vbeta and 13 Jbeta primers. Assay used: immunoSEQ multiplex PCR; TCRdb lists only in-frame clones, some missing. In the table there are 150,000 to 200,000 clones, roughly 80% of which are singletons. Sequenced input: PBMCs. These receptors were obtained from a man aged 50 to 59 in good health and CMV-seropositive.

V is TRBV6-6 and J is TRBJ1-2, with 10 bases matching TRBD1. Germline CDR1 is MNHNY and CDR2 is SVGAGI (reference sequence). The CDR3 contains 16 residues. The V segment lost 1 base and the J segment 6 bases; nucleotides outside the gene matches: 8. This CDR3 reads CASSYLDRGNSDGYTF. Written as DNA, the CDR3 is TGTGCCAGCAGTTACTTGGACAGGGGGAATTCTGATGGCTACACCTTC.

The V call is TRBV12-5, the J call TRBJ1-1; D is ambiguous. The CDR3 has 12 amino acids. V shed 1 base and J shed 6 bases, with 6 bases lying between them. Per the germline V gene, CDR1 is LGHNT and CDR2 is FRNRAP. The CDR3 region has the DNA TGTGCTAGTGGTTTGGACACAGCTGAAGCTTTCTTT. Translating gives CASGLDTAEAFF.

Worth noting for this clone: Compared with germline, one end of the junction differs, possibly owing to a read error. This sequence joins TRBV6-1 and TRBJ1-2; TRBD1 is a possible D gene (6 bases). The CDR3 runs 14 residues. From germline, CDR1 is MNHNS and CDR2 SASEGT. CDR3 in DNA: TGTGCCAGCAGTGAAGGTGCAGGGGACTATGGCTACTCCTTC. Residues: CASSEGAGDYGYSF.

The V and J genes are TRBV4-3 and TRBJ2-7; D remains ambiguous. Germline CDR1 LGHNA, CDR2 YSLEER. This CDR3 is built from 14 residues. Trimming took off 0 bases at V and 0 bases at J, with 6 bases between the two ends. CDR3 in amino acids: CASSQDPYSYEQYF. The DNA for the CDR3 is TGCGCCAGCAGCCAAGATCCTTACTCCTACGAGCAGTACTTC.

The chain recombines TRBV10-1 with TRBJ2-7; D is unclear. The length of the CDR3 is 13 residues. From germline, CDR1 is WNHNN and CDR2 SYGVQD (reference sequence). V lost 5 bases to trimming and J lost 0 bases, with 8 bases between them. The CDR3 nucleotides are TGCGCCAGCAGTTCTCACAACTCCTACGAGCAGTACTTC. Protein product: CASSSHNSYEQYF.

The V and J genes are TRBV19 and TRBJ1-6; maybe TRBD1 (6 bases). V dropped 7 bases and J dropped 5 bases, with 12 bases sitting between them. The CDR3 contains 14 residues. Germline lookup yields CDR1 LNHDA and CDR2 SQIVND (reference sequence). The DNA of the CDR3 is TGTGCCAGTACCCGAAACAGGGATAATTCACCCCTCCACTTT. Translating gives CASTRNRDNSPLHF.

The chain uses TRBV4-2 and TRBJ1-6; D not certain. Germline CDR1 and CDR2: LGHNA and YNFKEQ. The CDR3 loop spans 15 amino acids. The ends were cut back, 1 base at V and 7 bases at J, with 11 bases in the middle. The CDR3 protein is CASSQVVSENSPLHF. The CDR3 DNA reads TGTGCCAGCAGCCAAGTAGTGTCGGAGAATTCACCCCTCCACTTT.

V usage is TRBV29-1 and J usage is TRBJ2-1; 12 positions agree with TRBD2. The V segment lost 7 bases and the J segment 6 bases; nucleotides outside the gene matches: 7. Germline V lookup: CDR1 SQVTM, CDR2 ANQGSEA. The CDR3 is 14 residues long. The CDR3 DNA reads as TGCAGCGCCAAGACTAGCGGGGGATCCAATGAGCAGTTCTTC. It encodes CSAKTSGGSNEQFF.

The chain carries TRBV27 and TRBJ1-5; D unresolved. Germline assignment: CDR1 MNHEY and CDR2 SMNVEV (reference sequence). This CDR3 spans 12 amino acids. V was trimmed by 4 bases and J by 6 bases, leaving 7 bases between them. CDR3 sequence: CASSSGGQPQHF. CDR3 in DNA: TGTGCCAGCAGTTCAGGTGGTCAGCCCCAGCATTTT.

Points on this clone: A junction end diverges from the germline sequence, so it may reflect a read error. The same CDR3 also results from other DNA sequences found in this sample. The chain combines TRBV28 with TRBJ1-2, with 10 bases that match TRBD1. Per the germline V gene, CDR1 is MDHEN and CDR2 is SYDVKM. CDR3 length: 16 residues. CDR3 sequence reads: CASSLLPGQGIYGYTF. DNA for the CDR3: TGCGCCAGCAGTTTACTTCCGGGACAGGGGATCTATGGCTACACCTTC.

This clone was found a few times. The chain couples TRBV4-1 to TRBJ2-5; TRBD2 aligns across 10 bases. Looked up from germline, CDR1 is MGHRA and CDR2 is YSYEKL. V dropped 0 bases and J dropped 1; count of bases not matched to a gene: 8. The CDR3 has 18 residues. The CDR3 DNA is TGCGCCAGCAGCCAAGAGGTGGTCCTAGCGGGGGCCCAAGAGACCCAGTACTTC. Translation gives CASSQEVVLAGAQETQYF.

The chain recombines TRBV7-3 with TRBJ1-2; D unresolved. Germline loops: CDR1 SGHTA, CDR2 FQGTGA. CDR3 size: 14 residues. V shed 2 bases and J shed 1 base, with 8 bases lying between them. The CDR3 sequence is CASSLPHHNYGYTF. The CDR3 nucleotides are TGTGCCAGCAGCTTACCACACCATAACTATGGCTACACCTTC.

The chain couples TRBV7-2 to TRBJ2-1; TRBD2 agrees at 13 bases. The CDR3 covers 17 residues. Germline V gene sequence: CDR1 SGHTA, CDR2 FQGNSA. After removal of 5 bases from V and 9 bases from J, the junction contained 13 bases not matched to a gene. This CDR3 reads CASSPPLRTSGGVEQFF. The CDR3 DNA reads TGTGCCAGCAGCCCACCCCTCCGGACTAGCGGGGGAGTTGAGCAGTTCTTC.

The chain links TRBV29-1 to TRBJ2-7; unclear D gene. The CDR3 is made up of 12 amino acids. Germline V lookup: CDR1 SQVTM, CDR2 ANQGSEA. Trimming pared 5 bases from V and 4 bases from J, leaving 12 bases between. CDR3 sequence: CSVFSKSYEQYF. CDR3 nucleotides: TGCAGCGTTTTTAGTAAGTCGTACGAGCAGTACTTC.